This is a list of T cell receptor beta chains from one sample in a study of CD8+ T cells in alopecia areata. Using immunoSEQ multiplex PCR, the repertoire was profiled, and TCRdb retains in-frame clones only, with some absent. The table includes some 160,000 clones, roughly 58% detected once. Sequencing used CD8+ T cells sorted from blood. Source of these receptors: a human donor in good health. The CDR3 runs from the conserved cysteine through the conserved F or W.

CDR3: CASSSSGRYNEQFF
V: TRBV25-1

CDR3: CASSEGGYEQYF
V: TRBV2

CDR3: CASSYLAGEGWYGYTF
V: TRBV7-9

CDR3: CASRPGQGSNEQFF
V: TRBV10-2

CDR3: CASSLDGGSVDEQFF
V: TRBV7-9

CDR3: CASSLRAGWRGQPQHF
V: TRBV5-6

CDR3: CASSVGRVPYEQYF
V: TRBV9

CDR3: CASSHSGSLYEQYF
V: TRBV6-5

CDR3: CASSPSDEQFF
V: TRBV2

CDR3: CASSPDRDSFNNEQFF
V: TRBV9

CDR3: CASSPSGDYEQYF
V: TRBV5-6

CDR3: CASSDGTGGPGELFF
V: TRBV2

CDR3: CATSRGDRVSRVEQYF
V: TRBV15

CDR3: CASSQGTAYEQYF
V: TRBV6-5

CDR3: CASSLGETQYF
V: TRBV11-2

CDR3: CASSLGRGYEQYF
V: TRBV27

CDR3: CASSLGRVRDEQYF
V: TRBV7-9

CDR3: CSVVRTGTFYEQYF
V: TRBV29-1

CDR3: CSAGLAGVDEQFF
V: TRBV29-1

CDR3: CASSSGIKPYEQYF
V: TRBV6-5

CDR3: CASSGAGDDYGYTF
V: TRBV5-1

CDR3: CSVEVTDTQYF
V: TRBV29-1

CDR3: CASSQEDPAYEQYF
V: TRBV4-1